Below, 10 T cell receptor beta chains from the same sample are listed, as sequenced in a study of T cell responses to AZD1222 COVID-19 vaccine. Assay: immunoSEQ multiplex PCR; the TCRdb copy retains only in-frame clones and omits some. The sample yields about 120,000 clones, around 80% seen once. This material consisted of peripheral blood, taken 28 days after the second AZD1222 dose. These receptors came from an adult who received the AZD1222 COVID-19 vaccine.

This clone was counted a few times. This chain connects TRBV7-2 to TRBJ1-2; D not certain. V lost 5 bases and J 4 bases, leaving 14 bases between the germline ends. The CDR3 is made up of 14 amino acids. Germline loops: CDR1 SGHTA, CDR2 FQGNSA. CDR3 amino acids: CASSPGHSAYGYTF. The CDR3 region has the DNA TGTGCCAGCAGCCCTGGCCACAGCGCCTATGGCTACACCTTC.

Only one count was recorded for this clone. This chain's CDR3 is CASTSGTGGRGAEAFF. The CDR3 DNA sequence: TGTGCCAGCACCTCCGGGACAGGGGGCAGGGGAGCTGAAGCTTTCTTT. The rearrangement links TRBV14 to TRBJ1-1, with TRBD1 matching 12 bases. The CDR3 has 16 amino acids. Germline V gene lookup returns CDR1 SGHDN and CDR2 FVKESK. V was clipped by 7 bases and J by 6 bases; unmatched bases: 12.

This clone was counted only a few times. This chain links TRBV2 with TRBJ2-7; 9 positions agree with TRBD1. The CDR3 consists of 14 residues. Germline V lookup: CDR1 SNHLY, CDR2 FYNNEI. V shed 6 bases and J 3 bases; nucleotides not matched to a gene: 6. The CDR3 nucleotides are TGTGCCAGCAGGCTGGGACAGGGTTTCTACGAGCAGTACTTC. This codes for CASRLGQGFYEQYF.

This chain uses TRBV7-9 with TRBJ1-3; no firm D call. Trimming left V 3 bases short and J 0 bases short, with 6 bases between. The CDR3 runs 14 residues. Germline V gene sequence: CDR1 SEHNR, CDR2 FQNEAQ (reference sequence). CDR3 residues: CASSFVLSGNTIYF. The CDR3 region has the DNA TGTGCCAGCAGCTTCGTCCTCTCTGGAAACACCATATATTTT.

The V and J genes are TRBV7-8 and TRBJ2-7, with D hard to call. This CDR3 is built from 14 residues. The germline CDR1 and CDR2 sequences are SGHVS and FQNEAQ. V lost 4 bases and J lost 1, with 11 bases in between. CDR3 coding DNA: TGTGCCAGCAGCTCCGGGCGGCAGTCCTACGAGCAGTACTTC. It translates to CASSSGRQSYEQYF.

J is TRBJ1-3 and V is TRBV15; D is uncertain. The V gene lost 1 base and the J gene lost 0 bases, with 10 bases spanning the gap. The CDR3 length is 16 residues. Germline values: CDR1 LNHNV, CDR2 YYDKDF (reference sequence). This CDR3 reads CATSRVESHSGNTIYF. The DNA of the CDR3 is TGTGCCACCAGCAGAGTTGAGTCCCACTCTGGAAACACCATATATTTT. Full variable domain (remainder filled in from reference TRBV15 and TRBJ1-3): DAMVIQNPRYQVTQFGKPVTLSCSQTLNHNVMYWYQQKSSQAPKLLFHYYDKDFNNEADTPDNFQSRRPNTSFCFLDIRSPGLGDTAMYLCATSRVESHSGNTIYFGEGSWLTVV.

CDR3 coding DNA: TGTGCCAGCAGTGCAAGCTTAGCAAGACTAAGAAACACCATATATTTT. It yields the protein CASSASLARLRNTIYF. The genes are TRBV6-1 and TRBJ1-3, with D uncertain. Per germline, CDR1 MNHNS and CDR2 SASEGT. The CDR3 spans 16 residues. The V gene lost 4 bases and the J gene lost 5 bases, with 18 bases spanning the gap.

The genes are TRBV19 and TRBJ1-5; no clear D gene. The ends were cut back, 8 bases at V and 0 bases at J, with 20 bases in the middle. The germline V gene encodes CDR1 LNHDA and CDR2 SQIVND (reference sequence). The CDR3 loop spans 17 amino acids. This CDR3 reads CASADPGSFYSNQPQHF. The CDR3 bases are TGTGCCAGTGCGGATCCGGGATCCTTTTATAGCAATCAGCCCCAGCATTTT.

The chain links TRBV6-2 or TRBV6-3 to TRBJ1-5; TRBD1 agrees at 9 bases. V was clipped by 5 bases and J by 3 bases; unmatched bases: 5. Germline CDR1 and CDR2: MNHEY and SVGEGT. This CDR3 region has 15 residues. This CDR3 is CASSTGQGNNQPQHF. CDR3 nucleotides: TGTGCCAGCAGTACGGGACAGGGTAACAATCAGCCCCAGCATTTT.

V and J are TRBV14 and TRBJ1-1; D call uncertain. This CDR3 comprises 17 residues. V was shortened by 1 base and J by 3 bases, with 18 bases between the two germline ends. From germline, CDR1 is SGHDN and CDR2 FVKESK. In nucleotides, the CDR3 is TGTGCCAGCAGCCAAGCGACGGTTTCTCTACGGGACACTGAAGCTTTCTTT. It yields the protein CASSQATVSLRDTEAFF.